The clone carrying this T cell receptor beta chain was seen only once. These data are taken from a study of blood T cell repertoires in COVID-19. About the research overall: Before being deemed recovered, Cohort 3 donors had two negative PCRs, clearance, or symptom resolution. T cells, B-cell-depleted T cells, or PBMCs provided the cDNA or gDNA that served as material.

The CDR3 length is 12 residues. The germline V gene encodes CDR1 MNHEY and CDR2 SVGAGI. The V and J ends lost 2 bases and 6 bases respectively, with 4 bases between them. Those enrolled, adults aged roughly 18 to 100 years, came from roughly 22 US areas. How the authors handled the data: Scientists estimated how many nucleated cells there were by amplifying reference gene primers. Some clones are missing from TCRdb's copy, which holds only in-frame ones; the method was immunoSEQ multiplex PCR. For V, J and clone size, that table is used; D and trimming come from the DNA. Of fewer than 200,000 clones in the sample, about 85% were seen once.

The TCR comes from a woman aged 35 to 49 in a cohort exposed to, infected with or recovered from COVID-19 (not recorded which). V gene TRBV6-5 combines with J gene TRBJ2-2, with D uncertain. Sequencing was performed on PBMCs or T cells enriched from blood (not recorded which). In DNA, the CDR3 is TGTGCCAGCAGTTACGCGGCCGGGGAGCTGTTTTTT. Translation: CASSYAAGELFF.